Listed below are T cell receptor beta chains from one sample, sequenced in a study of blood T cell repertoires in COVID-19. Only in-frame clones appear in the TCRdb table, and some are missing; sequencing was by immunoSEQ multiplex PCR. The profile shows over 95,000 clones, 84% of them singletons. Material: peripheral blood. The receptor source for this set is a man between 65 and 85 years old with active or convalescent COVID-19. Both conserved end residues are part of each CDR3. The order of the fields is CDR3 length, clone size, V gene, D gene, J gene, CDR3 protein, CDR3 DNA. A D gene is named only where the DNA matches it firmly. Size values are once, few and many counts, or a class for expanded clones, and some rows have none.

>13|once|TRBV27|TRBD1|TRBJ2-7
CASSLTGSYEQYF
TGTGCCAGCAGTTTGACAGGGTCCTACGAGCAGTACTTC
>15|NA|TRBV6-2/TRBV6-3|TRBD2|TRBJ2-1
CASSRSSGGYNEQFF
TGTGCCAGCAGTCGGTCTAGCGGGGGTTACAATGAGCAGTTCTTC
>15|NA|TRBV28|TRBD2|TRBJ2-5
CASSSRTRLAETQYF
TGTGCCAGCAGTTCTCGGACTAGATTGGCGGAGACCCAGTACTTC
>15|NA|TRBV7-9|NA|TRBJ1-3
CASSLSGGSGNTIYF
TGTGCCAGCAGCTTAAGCGGGGGCTCTGGAAACACCATATATTTT
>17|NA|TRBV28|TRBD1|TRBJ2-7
CASSSRKGQGGSYEQYF
TGTGCCAGCAGCTCACGGAAAGGACAGGGGGGATCCTACGAGCAGTACTTC
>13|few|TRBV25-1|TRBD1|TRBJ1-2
CASRRTGGYGYTF
TGTGCCAGCCGAAGGACAGGGGGCTATGGCTACACCTTC
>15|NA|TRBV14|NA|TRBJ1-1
CASSQDSNSGTEAFF
TGTGCCAGCAGCCAAGATTCAAACAGCGGGACTGAAGCTTTCTTT
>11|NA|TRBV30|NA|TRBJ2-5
CAWSGSETQYF
TGTGCCTGGTCGGGGAGTGAGACCCAGTACTTC
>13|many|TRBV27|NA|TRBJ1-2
CASSYRVGYGYTF
TGTGCCAGCAGTTACAGGGTGGGCTACGGCTACACCTTC
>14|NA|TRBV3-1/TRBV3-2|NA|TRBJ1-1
CASSQDWQNTEAFF
TGTGCCAGCAGCCAAGATTGGCAGAACACTGAAGCTTTCTTT
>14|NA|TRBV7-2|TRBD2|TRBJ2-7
CASSYTSGAYEQYF
TGTGCCAGCAGCTACACTAGCGGGGCCTACGAGCAGTACTTC
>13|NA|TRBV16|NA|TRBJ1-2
CASSQNRATGYTF
TGTGCCAGCAGCCAGAACAGGGCCACGGGCTACACCTTC
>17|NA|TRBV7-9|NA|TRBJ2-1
CASSLNGERLGYNEQFF
TGTGCCAGCAGCTTAAACGGGGAGCGGTTGGGCTACAATGAGCAGTTCTTC
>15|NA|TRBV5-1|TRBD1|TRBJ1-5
CASSSGQGAHQPQHF
TGCGCCAGCAGCTCGGGACAGGGGGCCCATCAGCCCCAGCATTTT
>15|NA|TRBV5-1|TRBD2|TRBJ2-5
CASSQLAGYQETQYF
TGCGCCAGCAGCCAACTAGCGGGGTACCAAGAGACCCAGTACTTC
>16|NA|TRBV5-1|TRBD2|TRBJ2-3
CASSLGLAGATDTQYF
TGCGCCAGCAGCTTGGGACTAGCGGGGGCCACAGATACGCAGTATTTT
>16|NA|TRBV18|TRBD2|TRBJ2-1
CASSPRERGPYNEQFF
TGTGCCAGCTCACCACGGGAGCGGGGGCCCTACAATGAGCAGTTCTTC
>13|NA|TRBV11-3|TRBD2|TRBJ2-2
CASSRTSPGELFF
TGTGCCAGCAGCAGGACTAGCCCCGGGGAGCTGTTTTTT
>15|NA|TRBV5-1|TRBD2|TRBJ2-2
CASQRLAGGPGELFF
TGCGCCAGTCAGCGACTAGCGGGGGGGCCCGGGGAGCTGTTTTTT
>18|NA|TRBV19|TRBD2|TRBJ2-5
CASSIFSGGAMGQETQYF
TGTGCCAGTAGTATCTTTAGCGGGGGGGCGATGGGTCAAGAGACCCAGTACTTC
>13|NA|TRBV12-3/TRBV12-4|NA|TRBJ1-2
CASSSNINYGYTF
TGTGCCAGCAGTTCAAACATAAACTATGGCTACACCTTC
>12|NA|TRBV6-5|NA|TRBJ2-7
CASLETAYEQYF
TGTGCCAGCCTGGAGACAGCATACGAGCAGTACTTC
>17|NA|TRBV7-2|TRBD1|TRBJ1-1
CASSLWTGGGLNTEAFF
TGTGCCAGCAGCTTATGGACAGGGGGTGGGTTGAACACTGAAGCTTTCTTT
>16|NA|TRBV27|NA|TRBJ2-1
CASSRLTGPYMNEQFF
TGTGCCAGCAGTAGACTTACGGGTCCCTACATGAATGAGCAGTTCTTC
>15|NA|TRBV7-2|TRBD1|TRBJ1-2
CASSLVASGQSGYTF
TGTGCCAGCAGCTTAGTGGCATCGGGACAGAGTGGCTACACCTTC
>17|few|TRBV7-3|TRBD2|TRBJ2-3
CASSLPLAGGLSDTQYF
TGTGCCAGCAGCCTACCACTAGCGGGGGGTTTATCAGATACGCAGTATTTT
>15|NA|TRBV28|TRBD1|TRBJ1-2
CASSLWGRTGDGYTF
TGTGCCAGCAGTTTATGGGGGAGGACAGGGGATGGCTACACCTTC
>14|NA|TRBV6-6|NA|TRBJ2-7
CPTQRDTESYEQYF
TGTCCAACTCAGCGGGACACCGAATCCTACGAGCAGTACTTC
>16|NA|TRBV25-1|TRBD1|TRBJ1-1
CASRKDRGLTNTEAFF
TGTGCCAGCAGGAAGGACAGGGGGCTTACGAACACTGAAGCTTTCTTT
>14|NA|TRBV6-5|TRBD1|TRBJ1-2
CASRFTRGLGGYTF
TGTGCCAGCCGATTTACCAGGGGGCTGGGAGGCTACACCTTC
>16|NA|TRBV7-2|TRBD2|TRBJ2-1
CASSLLAGVPNNEQFF
TGTGCCAGCAGCTTACTAGCGGGGGTACCCAACAATGAGCAGTTCTTC
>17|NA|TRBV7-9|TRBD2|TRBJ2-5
CASTPGLGRGGQETQYF
TGTGCCAGCACCCCTGGATTGGGGCGGGGGGGCCAGGAGACCCAGTACTTC
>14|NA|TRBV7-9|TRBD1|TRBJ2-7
CASSNRQGGPEQYF
TGTGCCAGCAGCAATCGACAGGGTGGCCCCGAGCAGTACTTC
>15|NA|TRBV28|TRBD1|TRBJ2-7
CASSRDSLSSYEQYF
TGTGCCAGCAGTCGGGACAGCTTAAGCTCCTACGAGCAGTACTTC
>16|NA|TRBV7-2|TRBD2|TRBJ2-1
CASSPMTSGSYNEQFF
TGTGCCAGCAGTCCCATGACTAGCGGGTCCTACAATGAGCAGTTCTTC
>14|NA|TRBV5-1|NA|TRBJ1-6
CASSLGGPQSPLHF
TGCGCCAGCAGCTTGGGGGGCCCCCAGTCACCCCTCCACTTT
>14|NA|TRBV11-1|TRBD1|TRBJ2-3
CASSSQGGTDTQYF
TGTGCCAGCAGCTCTCAGGGGGGCACAGATACGCAGTATTTT
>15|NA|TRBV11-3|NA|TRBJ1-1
CASSLDASGGAEAFF
TGTGCCAGCAGCTTAGATGCGTCCGGAGGGGCTGAAGCTTTCTTT
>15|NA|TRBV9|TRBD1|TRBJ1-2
CASSVGDRANYGYTF
TGTGCCAGCAGCGTAGGCGACAGGGCTAACTATGGCTACACCTTC
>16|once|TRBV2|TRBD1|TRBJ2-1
CASRLRTGQTYNEQFF
TGTGCCAGTCGTTTGCGGACAGGGCAGACCTACAATGAGCAGTTCTTC
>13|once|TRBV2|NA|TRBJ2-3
CASSGDLTDTQYF
TGTGCCAGCTCGGGAGATCTCACAGATACGCAGTATTTT
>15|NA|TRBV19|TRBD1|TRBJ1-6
CASSIGDRHNSPLHF
TGTGCCAGTAGTATAGGGGACAGACATAATTCACCCCTCCACTTT
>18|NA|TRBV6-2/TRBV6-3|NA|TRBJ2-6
CASSYLIGKDAGANVLTF
TGTGCCAGCAGTTACTTAATCGGGAAAGACGCTGGGGCCAACGTCCTGACTTTC
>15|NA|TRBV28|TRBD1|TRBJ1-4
CASSRPDRGQEKLFF
TGTGCCAGCAGTCGTCCAGACAGGGGTCAGGAAAAACTGTTTTTT
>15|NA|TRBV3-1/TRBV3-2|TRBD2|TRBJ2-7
CASSQRGAASYEQYF
TGTGCCAGCAGCCAGCGGGGGGCAGCCTCCTACGAGCAGTACTTC
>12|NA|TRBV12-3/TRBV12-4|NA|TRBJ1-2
CASRGGNYGYTF
TGTGCCAGCCGAGGGGGTAACTATGGCTACACCTTC
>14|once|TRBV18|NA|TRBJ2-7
CASSVADSSYEQYF
TGTGCCAGCTCGGTAGCGGATAGCTCCTACGAGCAGTACTTC
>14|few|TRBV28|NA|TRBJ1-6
CASSFSDSRRPLHF
TGTGCCAGCAGTTTTTCGGACAGCCGTCGGCCCCTCCACTTT
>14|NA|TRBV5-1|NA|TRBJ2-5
CASSFQDSQETQYF
TGCGCCAGCAGCTTCCAGGACAGCCAAGAGACCCAGTACTTC
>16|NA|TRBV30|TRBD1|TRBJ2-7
CAWSAPPGQGTYEQYF
TGTGCCTGGAGTGCCCCACCGGGACAGGGAACCTACGAGCAGTACTTC
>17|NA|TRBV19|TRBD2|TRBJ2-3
CASSSGTSGSRTDTQYF
TGTGCCAGTAGTTCCGGAACTAGCGGAAGCCGCACAGATACGCAGTATTTT
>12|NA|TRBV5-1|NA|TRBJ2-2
CASSPQAGELFF
TGCGCCAGCAGCCCGCAAGCGGGGGAGCTGTTTTTT
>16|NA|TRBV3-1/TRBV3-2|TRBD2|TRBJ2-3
CASSQTSGGAADTQYF
TGTGCCAGCAGCCAGACTAGCGGGGGGGCGGCAGATACGCAGTATTTT
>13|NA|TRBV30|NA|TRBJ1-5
CAWGIQGNQPQHF
TGTGCCTGGGGGATTCAGGGGAATCAGCCCCAGCATTTT
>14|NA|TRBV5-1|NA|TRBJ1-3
CASTLTGPRDTIYF
TGCGCCAGCACCCTTACAGGACCTAGGGACACCATATATTTT
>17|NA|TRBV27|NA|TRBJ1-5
CASSRTGTPYSNQPQHF
TGTGCCAGCAGTCGAACAGGGACCCCTTATAGCAATCAGCCCCAGCATTTT
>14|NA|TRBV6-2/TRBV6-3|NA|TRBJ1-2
CASSRASGNYGYTF
TGTGCCAGCAGCCGCGCCTCAGGGAACTATGGCTACACCTTC
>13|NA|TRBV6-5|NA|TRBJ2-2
CASRGHYTGELFF
TGTGCCAGCAGAGGACATTACACCGGGGAGCTGTTTTTT